The clone carrying this T cell receptor (beta chain) is medium-sized. This entry belongs to a study of blood T cell repertoires in COVID-19. As for the study in general: Nucleic acid was either cDNA or gDNA, and it came from T cells, B-cell-depleted T cells, or PBMCs.

This table comes from immunoSEQ multiplex PCR, and its TCRdb copy is limited to in-frame clones, with some not included. The sample holds 91,000 or so clones, about 86% seen once. Between the trimmed V and J ends, which lost 4 bases and 0 bases, there was a span of 13 bases. This CDR3 has 16 residues. The germline V gene has CDR1 SGHRS and CDR2 YFSETQ. The sequencing sample was made of peripheral blood. This TCR was sampled from a woman aged 60-75 years in a cohort sampled during active or convalescent COVID-19. The V and J genes are TRBV5-1 and TRBJ2-2; D might be TRBD1 (5 bases). In DNA, the CDR3 is TGCGCCAGCAGCCCGAGACAGAACCCGAACACCGGGGAGCTGTTTTTT. The encoded protein is CASSPRQNPNTGELFF.